This T cell receptor (beta chain) was observed in a study of PD-L1 blockade in urothelial cancer. Sampling of each patient yielded between 1 and 8 specimens, collected pretreatment and on-treatment. This clone was seen more than once but under ten times. Antigen unknown. Study-wide points: Having blood TCR clonality under the median before treatment predicted better survival.

Produced via immunoSEQ multiplex PCR; TCRdb's table is partial and in-frame only. This table has about 83,000 clones, 87% appearing once. The TCR comes from a woman between 65 and 79 years old with urothelial cancer. The sequenced sample was PBMCs, obtained around atezolizumab (anti-PD-L1) treatment.

As DNA, the CDR3 is TGTGCCAGCAGCTTTGCCTTAGGGGACAGCTACACAGATACGCAGTATTTT. Translation gives CASSFALGDSYTDTQYF. V and J are TRBV5-6 and TRBJ2-3; 7 bases agree with TRBD1. The CDR3 extends over 17 amino acids. V trimming: 2 bases; J trimming: 2 bases; junction bases outside the gene matches: 11. CDR1 and CDR2 (germline): SGHDT, YYEEEE.